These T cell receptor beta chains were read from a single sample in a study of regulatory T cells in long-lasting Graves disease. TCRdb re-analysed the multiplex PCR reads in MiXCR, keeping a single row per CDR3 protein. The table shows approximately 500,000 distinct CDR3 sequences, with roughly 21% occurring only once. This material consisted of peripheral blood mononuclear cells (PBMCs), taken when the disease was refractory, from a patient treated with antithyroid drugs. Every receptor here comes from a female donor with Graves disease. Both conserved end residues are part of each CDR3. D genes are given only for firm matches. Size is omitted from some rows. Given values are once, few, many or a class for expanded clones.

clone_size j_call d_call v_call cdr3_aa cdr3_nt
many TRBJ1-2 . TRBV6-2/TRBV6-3 CASSYGDYGYTF TGTGCCAGCAGTTACGGGGACTATGGCTACACCTTC
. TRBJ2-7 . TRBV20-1 CSAPGGDSYEQYF TGCAGTGCTCCTGGCGGGGACTCCTACGAGCAGTACTTC
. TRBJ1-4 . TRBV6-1 CASSEGGLEKLFF TGTGCCAGCAGTGAGGGGGGTCTGGAAAAACTGTTTTTT
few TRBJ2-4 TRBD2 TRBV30 CAWSLITSGENIQYF TGTGCCTGGAGCTTAATTACTAGCGGGGAAAACATTCAGTACTTC
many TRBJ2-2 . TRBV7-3 CASSTHARTGELFF TGTGCCAGCAGCACCCACGCCCGGACCGGGGAGCTGTTTTTT
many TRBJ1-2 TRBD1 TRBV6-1 CASSMGTGTNYGYTF TGTGCCAGCAGTATGGGGACAGGGACGAACTATGGCTACACCTTC
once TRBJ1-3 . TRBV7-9 CASRPTEGQSSGNTIYF TGTGCCAGCAGGCCCACGGAAGGGCAGAGCTCTGGAAACACCATATATTTT
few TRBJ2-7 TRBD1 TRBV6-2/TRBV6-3 CASSSPAGTGGPYEQYF TGTGCCAGCAGTTCCCCTGCCGGGACAGGGGGACCCTACGAGCAGTACTTC
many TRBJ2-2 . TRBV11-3 CASSLVASGAGELFF TGTGCCAGCAGCTTAGTGGCCTCAGGCGCCGGGGAGCTGTTTTTT
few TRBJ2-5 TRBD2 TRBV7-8 CASSPGRGFRQETQYF TGTGCCAGCAGCCCCGGGAGGGGGTTTCGCCAAGAGACCCAGTACTTC
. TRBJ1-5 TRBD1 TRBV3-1 CASSPKETGQAFNQPQHF TGTGCCAGCAGCCCTAAAGAGACGGGACAGGCCTTCAATCAGCCCCAGCATTTT
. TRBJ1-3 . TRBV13 CASGFTDTPGNTIYF TGTGCCAGCGGATTTACAGACACGCCTGGAAACACCATATATTTT
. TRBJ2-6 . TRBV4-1 CASSRRPDTKLSGANVLTF TGCGCCAGCAGCCGACGGCCGGACACGAAGCTGTCTGGGGCCAACGTCCTGACTTTC
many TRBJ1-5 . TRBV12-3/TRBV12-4 CASSAMKGRPRGNQPQHF TGTGCCAGCAGTGCCATGAAGGGACGGCCGAGGGGCAATCAGCCCCAGCATTTT
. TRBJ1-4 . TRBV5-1 CASGREGGFGEKLFF TGCGCCAGCGGCCGCGAGGGGGGTTTCGGGGAAAAACTGTTTTTT
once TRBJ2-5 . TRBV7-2 CASSLEWGGPETQYF TGTGCCAGCAGCTTAGAGTGGGGGGGCCCAGAGACCCAGTACTTC
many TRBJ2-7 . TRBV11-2 CASSLDRVRAPYPYEQYF TGTGCCAGCAGCTTAGATCGTGTCAGGGCCCCCTACCCCTACGAGCAGTACTTC
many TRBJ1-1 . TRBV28 CASSLWGEVGEAFF TGTGCCAGCAGTTTATGGGGGGAGGTTGGTGAAGCTTTCTTT
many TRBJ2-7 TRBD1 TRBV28 CASSLGQGATDEQYF TGTGCCAGCAGTTTGGGACAGGGGGCGACGGACGAGCAGTACTTC
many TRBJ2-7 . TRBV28 CASSTRGRLTEQYF TGTGCCAGCAGCACGAGAGGGCGGTTAACCGAGCAGTACTTC
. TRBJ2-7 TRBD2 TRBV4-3 CTSSLRLAGDSEQYF TGCACCAGCAGCCTTCGACTAGCGGGAGATAGTGAGCAGTACTTC
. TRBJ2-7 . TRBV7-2 CASSLAAETSYEQYF TGTGCCAGCAGCTTAGCAGCGGAGACCTCCTACGAGCAGTACTTC
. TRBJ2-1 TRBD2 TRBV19 CASTGVAGGIAYNEQFF TGTGCCAGTACTGGAGTAGCGGGAGGCATAGCTTACAATGAGCAGTTCTTC
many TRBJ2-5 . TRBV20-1 CSASSGQGGGETQYF TGCAGTGCAAGTTCCGGACAGGGCGGGGGAGAGACCCAGTACTTC
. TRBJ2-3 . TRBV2 CASNTDTQYF TGTGCCAGCAACACAGATACGCAGTATTTT
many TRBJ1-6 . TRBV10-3 CATYDRQSSYNSPLHF TGTGCCACCTACGACAGGCAAAGCTCCTATAATTCACCCCTCCACTTT
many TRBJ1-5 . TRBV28 CASNSRQGYQPQHF TGTGCCAGCAACAGCCGTCAGGGGTATCAGCCCCAGCATTTT
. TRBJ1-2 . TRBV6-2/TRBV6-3 CASREDITYYGYTF TGTGCCAGCAGGGAAGACATTACGTACTATGGCTACACCTTC
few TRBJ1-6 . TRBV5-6 CASSLEGRHNSPLHF TGTGCCAGCAGCTTGGAGGGCAGGCATAATTCACCCCTCCACTTT
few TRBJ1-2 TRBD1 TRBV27 CASSSISGTGVHVGYTF TGTGCCAGCAGTTCGATATCCGGGACAGGGGTACACGTGGGCTACACCTTC
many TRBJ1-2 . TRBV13 CASSLGLGGPNYGYTF TGTGCCAGCAGCTTAGGCCTCGGGGGTCCTAACTATGGCTACACCTTC
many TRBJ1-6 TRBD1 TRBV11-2 CASSPRTGVSPLHF TGTGCCAGCAGCCCCAGGACAGGGGTTTCACCCCTCCACTTT
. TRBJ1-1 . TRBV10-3 CAISGFQGGGTEAFF TGTGCCATCAGTGGCTTCCAGGGTGGGGGGACTGAAGCTTTCTTT
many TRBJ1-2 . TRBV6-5 CASSYLTPRYGNYGYTF TGTGCCAGCAGTTACCTAACTCCCAGATACGGCAACTATGGCTACACCTTC
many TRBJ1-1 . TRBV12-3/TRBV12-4 CASSSHEAFF TGTGCCAGCAGCTCCCATGAAGCTTTCTTT
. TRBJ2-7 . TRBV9 CASSDGVTENYEQYF TGTGCCAGCAGCGATGGGGTAACAGAGAACTACGAGCAGTACTTC
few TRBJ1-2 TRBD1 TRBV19 CASSTTGSYGYTF TGTGCCAGTAGTACGACAGGGAGCTATGGCTACACCTTC
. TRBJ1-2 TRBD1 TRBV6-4 CASSGTGGFGYTF TGTGCCAGCAGTGGGACAGGGGGCTTTGGCTACACCTTC
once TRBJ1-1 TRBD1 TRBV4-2 CASSQDLTGGFMNTEAFF TGTGCCAGCAGCCAAGATTTAACAGGGGGATTCATGAACACTGAAGCTTTCTTT
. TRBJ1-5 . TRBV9 CASSEGGEQPQHF TGTGCCAGCAGCGAGGGGGGGGAACAGCCCCAGCATTTT
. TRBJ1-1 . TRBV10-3 CATSESNTEAFF TGTGCCACCAGTGAGAGTAACACTGAAGCTTTCTTT
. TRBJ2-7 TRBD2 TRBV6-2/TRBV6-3 CASSYGLAGADEQYF TGTGCCAGCAGTTACGGACTAGCGGGAGCTGACGAGCAGTACTTC
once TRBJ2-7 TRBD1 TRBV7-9 CASSPRDRGPAGHEQYF TGTGCCAGCAGCCCCCGGGACAGGGGGCCCGCCGGCCACGAGCAGTACTTC
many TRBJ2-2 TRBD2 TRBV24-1 CATSAYQREFVELFF TGTGCCACCAGTGCGTACCAGCGGGAGTTCGTGGAGCTGTTTTTT
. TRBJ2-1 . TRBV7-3 CASSPQGPGLYNEQFF TGTGCCAGCAGCCCGCAAGGGCCAGGGCTCTACAATGAGCAGTTCTTC
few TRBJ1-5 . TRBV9 CASSPSGTGNQPQHF TGTGCCAGCAGCCCGTCCGGAACGGGCAATCAGCCCCAGCATTTT
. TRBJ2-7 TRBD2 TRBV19 CASSTQTSGSYEQYF TGTGCCAGTAGTACCCAGACTAGCGGCTCCTACGAGCAGTACTTC
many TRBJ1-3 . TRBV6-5 CASSYSETPSGNTIYF TGTGCCAGCAGTTACTCGGAGACACCCTCTGGAAACACCATATATTTT
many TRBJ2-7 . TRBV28 CASSNPRDGGDEQYF TGTGCCAGCTCGAACCCCCGGGACGGCGGGGACGAGCAGTACTTC
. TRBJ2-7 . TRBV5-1 CASSLWARGNKQYF TGCGCCAGCAGCTTGTGGGCACGGGGGAATAAGCAGTACTTC
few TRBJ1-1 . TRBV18 CASSGTRDTEAFF TGTGCCAGCTCGGGGACCAGGGACACTGAAGCTTTCTTT
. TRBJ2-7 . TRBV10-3 CAISEPSASYEQYF TGTGCCATCAGTGAACCTAGCGCATCCTACGAGCAGTACTTC
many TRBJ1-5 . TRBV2 CASRARWNQPQHF TGTGCCAGCCGGGCCCGGTGGAATCAGCCCCAGCATTTT